These 31 T cell receptor beta chains share one sample of origin, sequenced in a study of blood T cell repertoires in COVID-19. Assay used: immunoSEQ multiplex PCR; TCRdb lists only in-frame clones, some missing. The data show 200,000 or so clones, 70% to 85% seen once. Sequencing was done on a sample of peripheral blood. These receptors all stem from a human donor with acute or convalescent COVID-19. The donor label of this sample is uncertain.

The chain joins TRBV19 to TRBJ1-1; D is possibly TRBD1 (5 bases). Germline-derived CDR1 and CDR2 are LNHDA and SQIVND (reference sequence). Trimming took off 5 bases at V and 5 bases at J, with 9 bases between the two ends. This CDR3 spans 12 amino acids. DNA of the CDR3: TGTGCCAGTAGTGGCAGGGTGACTGAAGCTTTCTTT. It yields the protein CASSGRVTEAFF.

The V and J genes are TRBV4-1 and TRBJ2-1; a possible D gene is TRBD2 (5 bases). V was clipped by 0 bases and J by 0 bases, with 15 bases between them. The CDR3 has 18 amino acids. CDR1 and CDR2 (germline): MGHRA, YSYEKL. DNA of the CDR3: TGCGCCAGCAGCCAAGATGTTGCACTAGGAGCCTCCTACAATGAGCAGTTCTTC. Translation: CASSQDVALGASYNEQFF.

The chain is built from TRBV7-9 and TRBJ2-7; TRBD2 might be the D (5 bases). This CDR3 is built from 13 residues. V gave up 0 bases and J gave up 5 bases, with 8 bases separating them. Germline V gene sequence: CDR1 SEHNR, CDR2 FQNEAQ (reference sequence). This chain's CDR3 is CASSLAWGDEQYF. The CDR3, as DNA: TGTGCCAGCAGCTTAGCTTGGGGAGACGAGCAGTACTTC.

The J gene is TRBJ1-2, the V gene TRBV30; TRBD1 aligns across 9 bases. The germline V gene encodes CDR1 GTSNPN and CDR2 SVGIG (reference sequence). The CDR3 is made up of 13 amino acids. V trimming: 5 bases; J trimming: 8 bases; junction bases outside the gene matches: 9. In DNA, the CDR3 is TGTGCCTGGGCTCCGGGACAGGGCGACGGCTACACCTTC. This sequence encodes CAWAPGQGDGYTF.

The rearrangement links TRBV5-4 to TRBJ2-3, with D possibly TRBD2 on 6 matching bases. Deletions cut 0 bases from V and 6 bases from J, with 17 bases between. Germline loops: CDR1 SGHNT, CDR2 YYREEE (reference sequence). The CDR3 consists of 16 residues. The CDR3 DNA sequence: TGTGCCAGCAGCTTGGGGTCGCGTAGCGGCGGGGATACGCAGTATTTT. As protein: CASSLGSRSGGDTQYF.

The rearrangement uses TRBV4-1 and TRBJ1-4; 8 bases align to TRBD1. The CDR3 is 15 residues long. CDR1 and CDR2 (germline): MGHRA, YSYEKL. With V trimmed by 2 bases and J by 5 bases, 4 bases remained unmatched. In nucleotides, the CDR3 is TGCGCCAGCAGCCAAAGGACAGGGAGAAATGAAAAACTGTTTTTT. Encoded protein: CASSQRTGRNEKLFF.

The chain joins TRBV7-6 to TRBJ1-3; D unresolved. Germline lookup yields CDR1 SGHVS and CDR2 FNYEAQ. The length of the CDR3 is 16 residues. Between the trimmed V and J ends, which lost 2 bases and 0 bases, there was a span of 11 bases. This CDR3 is CASSLTDTLSGNTIYF. CDR3 DNA sequence: TGTGCCAGCAGCTTAACCGACACCCTCTCTGGAAACACCATATATTTT.

This clone was counted only a few times. The chain combines TRBV2 with TRBJ1-3; the D gene is possibly TRBD1 (6 bases). CDR1 is SNHLY, CDR2 FYNNEI, per germline. V lost 6 bases and J lost 2, with 17 bases in between. The CDR3 totals 16 residues. The CDR3 DNA reads TGTGCCAGCAGCGAGGGGGGGGATAGGACTGGAAACACCATATATTTT. This sequence encodes CASSEGGDRTGNTIYF.

This clone occurred many times. The V and J genes are TRBV9 and TRBJ2-7; D is possibly TRBD1 (5 bases). The V end lost 0 bases, the J end lost 2 bases, and 9 bases lay between the germline ends. Germline CDR1 SGDLS, CDR2 YYNGEE. The CDR3 contains 14 residues. The CDR3 DNA reads as TGTGCCAGCAGCGTAGAGGGCAGGGCCTACGAGCAGTACTTC. Translation: CASSVEGRAYEQYF.

The rearrangement joins TRBV24-1 to TRBJ1-2, with 8 bases that match TRBD1. Germline-derived CDR1 and CDR2 are KGHDR and SFDVKD. This CDR3 region has 12 residues. Trimming at V came to 9 bases and at J to 3 bases, leaving 2 bases not matched to a gene. CDR3: CATSDRDYGYTF. The CDR3 nucleotides read TGTGCCACCTCGGACAGGGACTATGGCTACACCTTC.

This chain uses TRBV5-5 with TRBJ1-2, with TRBD1 matching over 7 bases. CDR1 and CDR2 (germline): SGHKS, YYEKEE (reference sequence). J was trimmed by 2 bases and V by 0 bases; bases with no gene match: 1. The CDR3 is 14 amino acids. DNA for the CDR3: TGTGCCAGCAGCTTGGTGGGACAGAACTATGGCTACACCTTC. It codes for CASSLVGQNYGYTF.

The rearrangement uses TRBV28 and TRBJ1-2; tentatively, D is TRBD1 (6 bases). This CDR3 spans 13 amino acids. V was shortened by 3 bases and J by 6 bases, with 11 bases between the two germline ends. Looked up from germline, CDR1 is MDHEN and CDR2 is SYDVKM. Here the CDR3 reads CASSLRGRDGYTF. The CDR3 DNA reads as TGTGCCAGCAGTTTGCGGGGGCGGGATGGCTACACCTTC.

This clone appeared a single time. This chain links TRBV6-5 with TRBJ2-2, with TRBD1 as a possible D gene (6 bases). This CDR3 contains 16 residues. The V end was cut by 0 bases, the J end by 6 bases, with 14 bases between. Looked up from germline, CDR1 is MNHEY and CDR2 is SVGAGI. The CDR3 sequence is CASSYSNRDPAGELFF. As DNA, the CDR3 is TGTGCCAGCAGTTACTCGAACAGGGACCCCGCCGGGGAGCTGTTTTTT.

This clone came up many times. CDR3 region: CASSTFNEQFF. The CDR3 nucleotides read TGTGCTTCGTCGACTTTCAATGAGCAGTTCTTC. The chain is built from TRBV7-6 and TRBJ2-1, with D unresolved. The V gene's germline CDR1 is SGHVS and CDR2 FNYEAQ. This CDR3 contains 11 residues.

The chain recombines TRBV28 with TRBJ2-1, with D possibly TRBD2 on 7 matching bases. Germline assignment: CDR1 MDHEN and CDR2 SYDVKM. V was shortened by 8 bases and J by 14 bases, with 31 bases between the two germline ends. The CDR3 totals 16 residues. Here the CDR3 reads CASLPGGGPPLGGEFF. The CDR3 DNA sequence: TGTGCCAGCCTGCCGGGCGGGGGCCCCCCCTTAGGTGGTGAGTTCTTC.

This clone was counted between two and nine times. The gene calls are TRBV7-9 and TRBJ1-3, with 7 bases identical to TRBD1. V gave up 2 bases and J gave up 5 bases; unmatched junction bases: 3. This CDR3 is 14 amino acids long. The germline V gene has CDR1 SEHNR and CDR2 FQNEAQ (reference sequence). DNA of the CDR3: TGTGCCAGCAGCTTAATAGGGGGCAGAAACACCATATATTTT. Amino acid sequence: CASSLIGGRNTIYF.

This clone has just one count. The chain combines TRBV10-3 with TRBJ2-7, with 9 bases matching TRBD1. V was pared by 7 bases and J by 3 bases, with 4 bases of the junction left unmatched. CDR1 and CDR2 from the germline V gene are ENHRY and SYGVKD. The CDR3 is 13 amino acids. The CDR3 sequence: CAINPGQGYEQYF. Here the CDR3 DNA reads TGTGCCATCAATCCGGGACAGGGCTACGAGCAGTACTTC.

The CDR3 DNA reads as TGCAGCGTCGATGGCTACACCTTC. Its protein is CSVDGYTF. This sequence joins TRBV29-1 and TRBJ1-2; no clear D gene. Germline-derived CDR1 and CDR2 are SQVTM and ANQGSEA. Trimming shortened V by 6 bases and J by 6 bases, and 2 bases separated the two germline ends. The CDR3 is made up of 8 amino acids.

This chain links TRBV5-1 with TRBJ2-1; TRBD2 aligns across 9 bases. This CDR3 is built from 15 residues. V was clipped by 4 bases and J by 0 bases; unmatched bases: 2. CDR1 and CDR2 from the germline V gene are SGHRS and YFSETQ. The CDR3: CASSNSGSSYNEQFF. CDR3 DNA sequence: TGCGCCAGCAGCAATAGCGGGAGCTCCTACAATGAGCAGTTCTTC. The complete variable domain, with remaining parts taken from reference TRBV5-1 and TRBJ2-1, reads KAGVTQTPRYLIKTRGQQVTLSCSPISGHRSVSWYQQTPGQGLQFLFEYFSETQRNKGNFPGRFSGRQFSNSRSEMNVSTLELGDSALYLCASSNSGSSYNEQFFGPGTRLTVL.

The chain employs TRBV7-2 and TRBJ2-2; 12 bases fit TRBD2. After removal of 5 bases from V and 8 bases from J, the junction contained 9 bases not matched to a gene. Germline CDR1 is SGHTA and CDR2 is FQGNSA. This CDR3 has 16 residues. As DNA, the CDR3 is TGTGCCAGCAGCCTCCAACTAGCGGGAGGACCTGGGGAGCTGTTTTTT. Translated: CASSLQLAGGPGELFF. The entire variable domain, with the rest obtained from reference TRBV7-2 and TRBJ2-2, is as follows: GAGVSQSPSNKVTEKGKDVELRCDPISGHTALYWYRQSLGQGLEFLIYFQGNSAPDKSGLPSDRFSAERTGGSVSTLTIQRTQQEDSAVYLCASSLQLAGGPGELFFGEGSRLTVL.

V usage is TRBV30 and J usage is TRBJ1-2, with TRBD1 identical over 7 bases. Germline CDR1 reads GTSNPN; CDR2 reads SVGIG (reference sequence). The CDR3 sequence is 13 residues long. The junction had 7 bases not matched to a gene; V was cut back by 5 bases and J by 4 bases. CDR3 amino acids: CAWGRGLGYGYTF. CDR3 nucleotides: TGTGCCTGGGGAAGGGGGCTTGGCTATGGCTACACCTTC.

The chain joins TRBV7-9 to TRBJ1-3, with D perhaps matching TRBD1 (6 bases). The CDR3 consists of 15 residues. V was trimmed by 5 bases and J by 7 bases, leaving 18 bases between them. Per the germline V gene, CDR1 is SEHNR and CDR2 is FQNEAQ (reference sequence). This CDR3 is CASSLTGFRVNTIYF. DNA for the CDR3: TGTGCCAGCAGCCTCACAGGGTTTCGGGTCAACACCATATATTTT.

The chain couples TRBV2 to TRBJ1-1, with no clear D. Germline CDR1 and CDR2: SNHLY and FYNNEI. V lost 5 bases to trimming and J lost 0 bases, with 7 bases between them. The CDR3 extends over 13 amino acids. The CDR3, as DNA: TGTGCCAGCAGTACAGAGATGAACACTGAAGCTTTCTTT. Encoded protein: CASSTEMNTEAFF.

The genes are TRBV5-6 and TRBJ2-7; 14 bases agree with TRBD2. This CDR3 is built from 16 residues. V gave up 4 bases and J gave up 2 bases; unmatched junction bases: 5. In germline, CDR1 is SGHDT, CDR2 YYEEEE. The CDR3 region has the DNA TGTGCCAGCAGCCCTGGACTAGCGGGAGGTACCTACGAGCAGTACTTC. Protein product: CASSPGLAGGTYEQYF.

The chain combines TRBV29-1 with TRBJ1-3; D is uncertain. V was shortened by 4 bases and J by 3 bases, with 10 bases between the two germline ends. The germline V gene has CDR1 SQVTM and CDR2 ANQGSEA. This CDR3 contains 13 residues. In DNA, the CDR3 is TGCAGCGTTGTGGCCTCCCTTGGAAACACCATATATTTT. As protein: CSVVASLGNTIYF.

The chain joins TRBV5-4 to TRBJ2-3; 7 positions match TRBD1. V trimming: 5 bases; J trimming: 4 bases; junction bases outside the gene matches: 16. CDR3 size: 17 residues. Germline V gene sequence: CDR1 SGHNT, CDR2 YYREEE (reference sequence). CDR3 in amino acids: CASSSTSKGARADTQYF. The CDR3 bases are TGTGCCAGCAGTTCTACTTCTAAGGGGGCGAGGGCAGATACGCAGTATTTT.

V usage is TRBV6-5 and J usage is TRBJ2-2; 8 nucleotides line up with TRBD2. Losses at the gene ends were 3 bases for V and 7 bases for J; bases not matched to a gene: 4. Germline V gene sequence: CDR1 MNHEY, CDR2 SVGAGI. This CDR3 spans 14 amino acids. This CDR3 is CASSYLRGGGELFF. DNA for the CDR3: TGTGCCAGCAGTTATCTCCGGGGGGGCGGGGAGCTGTTTTTT.

The CDR3 bases are TGTGCCAGCAGCCTAGCGGGAGGTCCGAGCTCCTACAATGAGCAGTTCTTC. This codes for CASSLAGGPSSYNEQFF. The V call is TRBV19, the J call TRBJ2-1, with 11 positions matching TRBD2. V lost 9 bases and J lost 0; bases outside the gene matches: 10. CDR1 is LNHDA and CDR2 is SQIVND in the germline V gene (reference sequence). CDR3 length: 17 residues.

The chain combines TRBV2 with TRBJ1-5; no reliable D call. Germline CDR1 SNHLY, CDR2 FYNNEI. The length of the CDR3 is 15 residues. V lost 6 bases to trimming and J lost 0 bases, with 12 bases between them. As DNA, the CDR3 is TGTGCCAGCAGGCCCGCAGATTATAGCAATCAGCCCCAGCATTTT. Residues: CASRPADYSNQPQHF.

CDR3 sequence (DNA): TGTGCCAGCAGTCAGACTAGCGGGAGGCGGAATGAGCAGTTCTTC. This sequence encodes CASSQTSGRRNEQFF. V usage is TRBV28 and J usage is TRBJ2-1; 13 bases align to TRBD2. The CDR3 runs to 15 residues. The germline CDR1 and CDR2 sequences are MDHEN and SYDVKM. The V segment lost 5 bases and the J segment 7 bases; nucleotides outside the gene matches: 5.

The CDR3 bases are TGTGCCAGCAGCCTCCCCCGACAGGACATGAACACTGAAGCTTTCTTT. Its translation: CASSLPRQDMNTEAFF. The chain uses TRBV6-6 and TRBJ1-1; D may be TRBD1 (6 bases). V lost 6 bases and J 0 bases, leaving 17 bases between the germline ends. The CDR3 is made up of 16 amino acids. Germline CDR1 and CDR2: MNHNY and SVGAGI (reference sequence).